The 18 T cell receptor beta chains below come from one sample, sequenced in a study of CD8 T cells in ankylosing spondylitis. TCRdb re-called the 5' RACE reads with MiXCR, one entry per CDR3 protein. The sample gives about 250,000 distinct CDR3 sequences, about 30% of which show up once; around 4.2% is in the top ten. The sample was blood, either unsorted or a sorted T cell fraction (not recorded which). These receptors were obtained from a male donor with ankylosing spondylitis or in good health (not recorded which).

This clonotype appeared a few times. The chain joins TRBV20-1 to TRBJ2-5; the match to TRBD2 covers 16 bases. The CDR3 is made up of 18 amino acids. Per the germline V gene, CDR1 is DFQATT and CDR2 is SNEGSKA (reference sequence). The V gene end was trimmed by 7 bases and the J gene end by 4 bases; junction bases not matched to a gene: 15. In DNA form, the CDR3 reads TGCAGTGTCCCTCCTCCGGGACTAGCGGGGGGGCTAAGAGAGACCCAGTACTTC. The encoded protein is CSVPPPGLAGGLRETQYF.

The rearrangement links TRBV20-1 to TRBJ2-2; D is possibly TRBD2 (6 bases). The CDR3 has 13 residues. Germline V gene sequence: CDR1 DFQATT, CDR2 SNEGSKA (reference sequence). Trimming removed 3 bases at V and 5 bases at J, with 10 bases between. The DNA for the CDR3 is TGCAGTGCTAGGTTTGCGGGGACCGGGGAGCTGTTTTTT. Its translation is CSARFAGTGELFF.

This chain connects TRBV9 to TRBJ2-1; D remains ambiguous. The CDR3 has 11 amino acids. V dropped 4 bases and J dropped 8 bases, with 7 bases sitting between them. Germline V gene data show CDR1 as SGDLS and CDR2 as YYNGEE. CDR3 in amino acids: CASSYTDEQFF. The DNA of the CDR3 is TGTGCCAGCAGCTACACGGATGAGCAGTTCTTC.

This chain joins TRBV6-1 and TRBJ2-7; no definite D call. V lost 6 bases and J lost 2, with 17 bases in between. CDR3 length: 15 residues. Germline V gene data show CDR1 as MNHNS and CDR2 as SASEGT. In DNA, the CDR3 is TGTGCCAGCAGCCGCAGAGGCACGGGCCCCTACGAGCAGTACTTC. It encodes CASSRRGTGPYEQYF.

This clonotype appeared many times. This chain links TRBV29-1 with TRBJ2-2; 14 nucleotides agree with TRBD2. The V gene end was trimmed by 7 bases and the J gene end by 5 bases; junction bases not matched to a gene: 6. Germline V gene sequence: CDR1 SQVTM, CDR2 ANQGSEA. The CDR3 is 15 residues long. The CDR3 region has the DNA TGCAGCGCGACTAGCGGGGGGGCCGGGACCGGGGAGCTGTTTTTT. Its protein product is CSATSGGAGTGELFF.

The chain has TRBV6-2 or TRBV6-3 and TRBJ2-7; D gene uncertain. Deletions cut 5 bases from V and 0 bases from J, with 11 bases between. The CDR3 covers 14 residues. Germline V gene sequence: CDR1 MNHEY, CDR2 SVGEGT. CDR3: CASSRPGSSYEQYF. The CDR3, as DNA: TGTGCCAGCAGTCGACCGGGTAGCTCCTACGAGCAGTACTTC.

This clonotype has more than one count but fewer than ten. This chain uses TRBV20-1 with TRBJ1-1; tentatively, D is TRBD1 (6 bases). V dropped 6 bases and J dropped 4 bases, with 18 bases sitting between them. The CDR3 totals 14 residues. From germline, CDR1 is DFQATT and CDR2 SNEGSKA (reference sequence). The chain's CDR3 is CSARRGTGSTEAFF. For the CDR3, the DNA is TGCAGTGCCCGAAGGGGGACCGGGAGCACTGAAGCTTTCTTT.

In its sample, this clonotype was seen a few times. CDR3 loop: CASSDSDRGEAFF. The CDR3 DNA reads as TGTGCCAGCAGTGACTCCGACAGAGGGGAAGCTTTCTTT. The rearrangement joins TRBV6-4 to TRBJ1-1; a possible D gene is TRBD1 (5 bases). Per germline, CDR1 MRHNA and CDR2 SNTAGT. CDR3 length: 13 amino acids. V was cut by 0 bases and J by 8 bases, with 10 bases left in between.

This clonotype appeared a few times. The rearrangement links TRBV7-9 to TRBJ1-4; the D is unclear. The CDR3 covers 16 residues. With 5 bases removed from V and 6 bases from J, the gap between germline ends came to 19 bases. CDR1 is SEHNR and CDR2 is FQNEAQ in the germline V gene (reference sequence). The CDR3 loop reads CASSHPLLRTDEKLFF. In nucleotides, the CDR3 is TGTGCCAGCAGCCACCCCCTACTCAGGACGGATGAAAAACTGTTTTTT.

This chain links TRBV7-6 with TRBJ2-4; D gene uncertain. The germline CDR1 and CDR2 sequences are SGHVS and FNYEAQ. Trimming took off 0 bases at V and 12 bases at J, with 12 bases between the two ends. The CDR3 is 13 amino acids. CDR3 sequence: CASSLAQDGTQYF. The DNA of the CDR3 is TGTGCCAGCAGCTTAGCGCAAGACGGAACTCAGTACTTC.

The table lists this clonotype with a few counts. V usage is TRBV20-1 and J usage is TRBJ2-2; D is possibly TRBD1 (5 bases). The V gene lost 3 bases and the J gene lost 4 bases, with 15 bases spanning the gap. Germline V gives CDR1 DFQATT, CDR2 SNEGSKA (reference sequence). This CDR3 region has 15 residues. The chain's CDR3 is CSASVARQGTGELFF. CDR3 DNA: TGCAGTGCTAGCGTAGCCCGTCAGGGCACCGGGGAGCTGTTTTTT.

V gene TRBV6-5 combines with J gene TRBJ1-2, with TRBD1 as a possible D gene (5 bases). Per the germline V gene, CDR1 is MNHEY and CDR2 is SVGAGI. Trimming took off 0 bases at V and 4 bases at J, with 12 bases between the two ends. This CDR3 region has 15 residues. The CDR3 DNA sequence: TGTGCCAGCAGTTACTCGTTGGACAACAGCTATGGCTACACCTTC. Translating it yields CASSYSLDNSYGYTF.

The chain employs TRBV4-2 and TRBJ2-3; no clear D. CDR1 LGHNA and CDR2 YNFKEQ come from the germline V gene. CDR3 length: 15 amino acids. With 5 bases removed from V and 2 bases from J, the gap between germline ends came to 14 bases. Here the CDR3 reads CASSYRGTPTDTQYF. The CDR3 DNA reads TGTGCCAGCAGCTACCGTGGAACCCCCACAGATACGCAGTATTTT.

Only one count was recorded for this clonotype. The chain carries TRBV19 and TRBJ2-7; the match to TRBD1 covers 10 bases. Germline CDR1 LNHDA, CDR2 SQIVND (reference sequence). Unmatched junction bases numbered 4, after V lost 10 bases and J lost 1 base. This CDR3 contains 13 residues. CDR3 loop: CATQDRGSYEQYF. CDR3 DNA sequence: TGTGCCACCCAGGACAGGGGGTCCTACGAGCAGTACTTC. The full variable domain, its missing parts supplied by reference TRBV19 and TRBJ2-7, is DGGITQSPKYLFRKEGQNVTLSCEQNLNHDAMYWYRQDPGQGLRLIYYSQIVNDFQKGDIAEGYSVSREKKESFPLTVTSAQKNPTAFYLCATQDRGSYEQYFGPGTRLTVT.

Only one count was recorded for this clonotype. The J gene is TRBJ1-1, the V gene TRBV5-1; D is perhaps TRBD1 (5 bases). Trimming pared 4 bases from V and 1 base from J, leaving 8 bases between. The V gene's germline CDR1 is SGHRS and CDR2 YFSETQ. The CDR3 length is 13 residues. In DNA, the CDR3 is TGCGCCAGCAGCGGACAAACGAACACTGAAGCTTTCTTT. It encodes CASSGQTNTEAFF.

The chain employs TRBV3-1 and TRBJ1-1, with D possibly matching TRBD1 (6 bases). There are 16 residues in the CDR3. With 4 bases removed from V and 0 bases from J, the gap between germline ends came to 15 bases. CDR1 is LGHDT, CDR2 YNNKEL, per germline (reference sequence). The CDR3 DNA is TGTGCCAGCAGCCCAACGGGGGGGCGGTTGAACACTGAAGCTTTCTTT. Protein sequence: CASSPTGGRLNTEAFF.

The CDR3 region has the DNA TGTGCCAGCACCCTACAGACAGGAGCCGATCAGCCCCAGCATTTT. It yields the protein CASTLQTGADQPQHF. V usage is TRBV12-3 or TRBV12-4 and J usage is TRBJ1-5; D perhaps matches TRBD1 (6 bases). This CDR3 contains 15 residues. V was pared by 7 bases and J by 5 bases, with 18 bases between.

This clonotype was counted a few times. V gene TRBV27 combines with J gene TRBJ1-6, with D unresolved. Trimming took 3 bases from V and 4 from J, leaving 7 bases between them. The CDR3 spans 14 residues. Germline V gene data show CDR1 as MNHEY and CDR2 as SMNVEV (reference sequence). Written as DNA, the CDR3 is TGTGCCAGCAGTTTGAAGCCATATAATTCACCCCTCCACTTT. Protein: CASSLKPYNSPLHF.